A selection of T cell receptor beta chains follows, all from one sample in a study of blood T cells in healthy people across ages. TCRdb itself ran the 5' RACE reads through MiXCR, one entry per CDR3 protein. The sample lists about 1,000,000 distinct CDR3 sequences; roughly 45% were seen once. The specimen was blood. These receptors all stem from a woman aged 60-75 years in good health. The CDR3 runs from the conserved cysteine through the conserved F or W. Fields, in order: J gene, V gene, clone size, D gene, CDR3 protein, CDR3 DNA. A D gene is named only where the DNA matches it firmly. Clone sizes are given selectively: once, few, many, or a class where the clone is expanded.

J: TRBJ2-5; V: TRBV15; size: -; D: -; CDR3: CATSGVASSETQYF; DNA: TGTGCCACCAGCGGAGTGGCTAGCTCGGAGACCCAGTACTTC
J: TRBJ2-2; V: TRBV2; size: -; D: TRBD1; CDR3: CASSDGLGQGALTGELFF; DNA: TGTGCCAGCAGTGACGGGCTGGGTCAGGGGGCATTAACCGGGGAGCTGTTTTTT
J: TRBJ2-2; V: TRBV5-1; size: few; D: TRBD2; CDR3: CASSLVSGGTGELFF; DNA: TGCGCCAGCAGCTTGGTCTCGGGGGGCACCGGGGAGCTGTTTTTT
J: TRBJ1-1; V: TRBV7-9; size: few; D: -; CDR3: CASKYYPKSGGTEAFF; DNA: TGTGCCAGCAAATATTACCCAAAAAGCGGGGGGACTGAAGCTTTCTTT
J: TRBJ2-3; V: TRBV29-1; size: few; D: TRBD2; CDR3: CSVEGDPSGSTDTQYF; DNA: TGCAGCGTTGAAGGGGATCCTAGCGGTAGCACAGATACGCAGTATTTT
J: TRBJ2-1; V: TRBV15; size: few; D: -; CDR3: CATSSAGWDEQFF; DNA: TGTGCCACCAGCAGCGCGGGATGGGATGAGCAGTTCTTC
J: TRBJ2-7; V: TRBV27; size: few; D: -; CDR3: CASSFSGLLYEQYF; DNA: TGTGCCAGCAGTTTTTCCGGGTTGCTCTACGAGCAGTACTTC
J: TRBJ2-1; V: TRBV7-9; size: few; D: TRBD2; CDR3: CASGREVYEQFF; DNA: TGTGCCAGCGGGCGGGAGGTCTATGAGCAGTTCTTC
J: TRBJ2-7; V: TRBV20-1; size: few; D: -; CDR3: CSARDRQAPPYEQYF; DNA: TGCAGTGCTAGAGACAGACAGGCCCCCCCCTACGAGCAGTACTTC
J: TRBJ2-2; V: TRBV9; size: -; D: TRBD2; CDR3: CASSVWTSGTLTGELFF; DNA: TGTGCCAGCAGCGTATGGACTAGCGGGACCCTCACCGGGGAGCTGTTTTTT
J: TRBJ2-2; V: TRBV6-5; size: once; D: -; CDR3: CASSRDSDTGELFF; DNA: TGTGCCAGCAGCCGGGACTCTGACACCGGGGAGCTGTTTTTT
J: TRBJ2-1; V: TRBV4-2; size: -; D: TRBD2; CDR3: CASSQDRAGGQFF; DNA: TGTGCCAGCAGCCAAGATCGAGCGGGAGGGCAGTTCTTC
J: TRBJ2-1; V: TRBV12-3/TRBV12-4; size: -; D: TRBD1; CDR3: CASRGGQGKRNEQFF; DNA: TGTGCCAGCAGAGGGGGACAGGGCAAGAGAAATGAGCAGTTCTTC
J: TRBJ2-1; V: TRBV6-6; size: -; D: -; CDR3: CASQNSFPYNEQFF; DNA: TGTGCCAGCCAGAACAGTTTTCCTTACAATGAGCAGTTCTTC
J: TRBJ1-2; V: TRBV9; size: -; D: TRBD1; CDR3: CASSTGTGHYGYTF; DNA: TGTGCCAGCAGCACGGGGACAGGACACTATGGCTACACCTTC
J: TRBJ2-3; V: TRBV11-2; size: few; D: -; CDR3: CASSLGGGRATDTQYF; DNA: TGTGCCAGCAGCTTAGGGGGGGGCAGAGCCACAGATACGCAGTATTTT
J: TRBJ2-1; V: TRBV12-3/TRBV12-4; size: few; D: TRBD1; CDR3: CASSFRTGGNEQFF; DNA: TGTGCCAGCAGTTTCCGAACAGGGGGCAATGAGCAGTTCTTC
J: TRBJ1-2; V: TRBV6-5; size: -; D: -; CDR3: CASRVGLGGYTF; DNA: TGTGCCAGCAGAGTGGGATTGGGTGGCTACACCTTC
J: TRBJ2-4; V: TRBV12-3/TRBV12-4; size: few; D: -; CDR3: CASSLGDILAKNIQYF; DNA: TGTGCCAGCAGTTTAGGGGACATACTAGCCAAAAACATTCAGTACTTC
J: TRBJ2-1; V: TRBV13; size: -; D: -; CDR3: CASSLRQVVNEQFF; DNA: TGTGCCAGCAGCTTACGACAGGTTGTGAATGAGCAGTTCTTC
J: TRBJ2-5; V: TRBV7-9; size: -; D: -; CDR3: CASIGGVGQETQYF; DNA: TGTGCCAGCATAGGGGGAGTGGGCCAAGAGACCCAGTACTTC
J: TRBJ1-1; V: TRBV4-1; size: -; D: TRBD1; CDR3: CASSLRRGQTEAFF; DNA: TGCGCCAGCAGCCTAAGGAGGGGGCAAACTGAAGCTTTCTTT
J: TRBJ2-1; V: TRBV10-3; size: -; D: -; CDR3: CAIRGELGEQFF; DNA: TGTGCCATCAGGGGGGAGTTGGGGGAGCAGTTCTTC
J: TRBJ2-7; V: TRBV4-1; size: many; D: TRBD2; CDR3: CASSQATSGKGSYEQYF; DNA: TGCGCCAGCAGCCAAGCGACTAGCGGCAAGGGATCCTACGAGCAGTACTTC
J: TRBJ1-2; V: TRBV6-1; size: few; D: TRBD1; CDR3: CASSEATGDISYGYTF; DNA: TGTGCCAGCAGTGAAGCAACAGGGGACATTAGCTATGGCTACACCTTC
J: TRBJ1-1; V: TRBV6-5; size: few; D: TRBD1; CDR3: CASSPRQGMGTEAFF; DNA: TGTGCCAGCAGTCCCCGACAGGGGATGGGCACTGAAGCTTTCTTT
J: TRBJ2-7; V: TRBV2; size: few; D: TRBD2; CDR3: CASSEAGGPGYEQYF; DNA: TGTGCCAGCAGTGAAGCGGGAGGGCCGGGATACGAGCAGTACTTC
J: TRBJ2-1; V: TRBV7-9; size: -; D: -; CDR3: CASSAHSGHEQFF; DNA: TGTGCCAGCAGTGCACACTCTGGCCATGAGCAGTTCTTC
J: TRBJ2-3; V: TRBV20-1; size: -; D: TRBD2; CDR3: CSARLAGGADTQYF; DNA: TGCAGTGCTAGACTAGCGGGGGGGGCAGATACGCAGTATTTT
J: TRBJ2-3; V: TRBV20-1; size: -; D: TRBD1; CDR3: CSAKIQGDTDTQYF; DNA: TGCAGTGCTAAAATTCAGGGGGACACAGATACGCAGTATTTT
J: TRBJ1-1; V: TRBV4-1; size: -; D: TRBD1; CDR3: CASSQEGTGGGGIPEAFF; DNA: TGCGCCAGCAGCCAAGAGGGGACAGGGGGCGGAGGGATTCCTGAAGCTTTCTTT
J: TRBJ2-1; V: TRBV2; size: few; D: -; CDR3: CASRAQSLDEQFF; DNA: TGTGCCAGCAGAGCCCAATCGCTTGATGAGCAGTTCTTC
J: TRBJ2-2; V: TRBV15; size: -; D: -; CDR3: CATSRDQIDTGELFF; DNA: TGTGCCACCAGCAGAGATCAAATTGACACCGGGGAGCTGTTTTTT
J: TRBJ1-6; V: TRBV20-1; size: -; D: -; CDR3: CSARDERSYNSPLHF; DNA: TGCAGTGCTAGAGATGAGAGGTCGTATAATTCACCCCTCCACTTT
J: TRBJ2-1; V: TRBV7-3; size: -; D: TRBD2; CDR3: CASSPNGGREVFSYNEQFF; DNA: TGTGCCAGCAGCCCAAACGGTGGGAGGGAAGTCTTCTCCTACAATGAGCAGTTCTTC
J: TRBJ2-1; V: TRBV10-3; size: many; D: TRBD2; CDR3: CAISEAGPRHRNNEQFF; DNA: TGTGCCATCAGTGAAGCGGGACCGCGCCACCGGAACAATGAGCAGTTCTTC
J: TRBJ2-6; V: TRBV3-1; size: -; D: -; CDR3: CASSQALALGSGANVLTF; DNA: TGTGCCAGCAGCCAAGCCCTCGCCTTAGGATCTGGGGCCAACGTCCTGACTTTC